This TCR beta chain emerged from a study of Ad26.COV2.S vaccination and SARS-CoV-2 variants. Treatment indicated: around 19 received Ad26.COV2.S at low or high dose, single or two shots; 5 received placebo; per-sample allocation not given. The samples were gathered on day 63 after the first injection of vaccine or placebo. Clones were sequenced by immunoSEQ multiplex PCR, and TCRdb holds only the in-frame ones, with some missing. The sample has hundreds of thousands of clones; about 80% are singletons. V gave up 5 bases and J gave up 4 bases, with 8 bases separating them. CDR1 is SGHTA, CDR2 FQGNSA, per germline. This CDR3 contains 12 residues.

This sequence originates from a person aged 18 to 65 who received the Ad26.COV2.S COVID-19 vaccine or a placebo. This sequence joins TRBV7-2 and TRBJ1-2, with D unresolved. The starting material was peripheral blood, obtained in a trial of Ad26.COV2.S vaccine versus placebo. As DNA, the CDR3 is TGTGCCAGCAGCCGGGATAGCTATGGCTACACCTTC. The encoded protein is CASSRDSYGYTF.